This T cell receptor (beta chain) came from a study of OX40 agonist ivuxolimab in advanced cancers. Turning to the study itself: Dosing consisted of intravenous ivuxolimab at 0.01 to 10 mg/kg every 2 weeks. General study findings and limits: Clonal expansion among partial responders at 0.1-3.0 mg/kg ranked near the lowest.

Worth noting for this clone: Its target is unknown.

Using immunoSEQ multiplex PCR, the repertoire was profiled, and TCRdb retains in-frame clones only, with some absent. The table shows approximately 100,000 clones, with under 85% occurring only once. Specimen: CD4+ or CD8+ T cells sorted from blood, collected in a trial of the OX40 agonist ivuxolimab. This receptor was taken from an adult with an advanced solid tumor such as melanoma, head and neck, liver or kidney cancer.

CDR3 sequence reads: CASSEGSGGRYEQYF. The CDR3 bases are TGTGCCAGCAGTGAGGGATCAGGGGGTCGCTACGAGCAGTACTTC. The V gene is TRBV6-1, the J gene TRBJ2-7; 7 bases are a match to TRBD1. The CDR3 contains 15 residues. Germline V CDR1 and CDR2: MNHNS, SASEGT. J lost 3 bases, V lost 3 bases, and 8 bases had no gene match.